The 21 T cell receptor beta chains in this list originate from one sample, sequenced in a study of blood T cell repertoires in COVID-19. Repertoires were generated with immunoSEQ multiplex PCR, while TCRdb's copy carries only in-frame clones and drops some. The table lists over 200,000 clones, over 80% of them singletons, with less than 1.5% in the top ten. Sequencing was done on a sample of PBMCs or T cells enriched from blood (not recorded which). Source of these receptors: a man in his thirties or forties who had recovered from COVID-19.

The chain joins TRBV10-2 to TRBJ2-5, with D possibly TRBD2 on 5 matching bases. Germline-derived CDR1 and CDR2 are WSHSY and SAAADI. V dropped 8 bases and J dropped 2 bases, with 9 bases sitting between them. This CDR3 is 12 amino acids long. The CDR3 DNA reads as TGCGCCAGCGGGGAGCTTCAAGAGACCCAGTACTTC. Protein: CASGELQETQYF.

This chain joins TRBV6-5 and TRBJ2-7; TRBD1 matches 11 bases. From germline, CDR1 is MNHEY and CDR2 SVGAGI. The CDR3 totals 14 residues. V trimming: 6 bases; J trimming: 3 bases; junction bases outside the gene matches: 4. The CDR3 loop reads CASRRDRGSYEQYF. The DNA for the CDR3 is TGTGCCAGCAGGAGGGACAGGGGGAGCTACGAGCAGTACTTC.

V and J are TRBV3-1 (or the pseudogene TRBV3-2) and TRBJ1-5; possible D gene TRBD1, 6 bases. Germline V gene data show CDR1 as LGHDT and CDR2 as YNNKEL (reference sequence). V dropped 4 bases and J dropped 5 bases, with 12 bases sitting between them. CDR3 length: 14 residues. The CDR3: CASSPVGADQPQHF. CDR3 DNA: TGTGCCAGCAGCCCGGTGGGGGCGGATCAGCCCCAGCATTTT.

The chain uses TRBV19 and TRBJ2-3, with 10 bases fitting TRBD2. The CDR3 runs 14 residues. V shed 10 bases and J 3 bases; nucleotides not matched to a gene: 7. Germline-derived CDR1 and CDR2 are LNHDA and SQIVND (reference sequence). CDR3 residues: CATSIAGGTDTQYF. As DNA, the CDR3 is TGTGCCACCTCAATAGCGGGAGGAACAGATACGCAGTATTTT. Supplemented by reference TRBV19 and TRBJ2-3, the full variable domain reads DGGITQSPKYLFRKEGQNVTLSCEQNLNHDAMYWYRQDPGQGLRLIYYSQIVNDFQKGDIAEGYSVSREKKESFPLTVTSAQKNPTAFYLCATSIAGGTDTQYFGPGTRLTVL.

The rearrangement joins TRBV2 to TRBJ1-5; 10 bases map to TRBD1. This CDR3 is built from 15 residues. Trimming at V came to 5 bases and at J to 3 bases, leaving 4 bases not matched to a gene. Germline assignment: CDR1 SNHLY and CDR2 FYNNEI. CDR3 nucleotide sequence: TGTGCCAGCAGTCGGGACAGGGGCGTCAATCAGCCCCAGCATTTT. Translation gives CASSRDRGVNQPQHF.

This chain uses TRBV15 with TRBJ2-5; 12 bases line up with TRBD1. The CDR3 runs 16 residues. V lost 5 bases to trimming and J lost 4 bases; unmatched junction nucleotides: 8. In germline, CDR1 is LNHNV, CDR2 YYDKDF (reference sequence). CDR3 in DNA: TGTGCCACCAGCCGCCTCCGGGACAGGGGGCGAGAGACCCAGTACTTC. It translates to CATSRLRDRGRETQYF.

This chain joins TRBV5-5 and TRBJ2-7; D uncertain. From germline, CDR1 is SGHKS and CDR2 YYEKEE (reference sequence). The CDR3 has 13 residues. V lost 0 bases and J lost 8, with 12 bases in between. The CDR3 loop reads CASSLGVSGQQYF. For the CDR3, the DNA is TGTGCCAGCAGCTTGGGGGTTTCAGGTCAGCAGTACTTC.

This rearrangement joins TRBV7-9 to TRBJ2-7; D perhaps matches TRBD2 (6 bases). The CDR3 is 14 residues long. Between the trimmed V and J ends, which lost 5 bases and 0 bases, there was a span of 11 bases. CDR1 SEHNR and CDR2 FQNEAQ come from the germline V gene (reference sequence). The CDR3 loop is CASSTRESSYEQYF. The CDR3 DNA is TGTGCCAGCAGCACCCGGGAGTCCTCCTACGAGCAGTACTTC.

This chain joins TRBV29-1 and TRBJ2-3; D is perhaps TRBD2 (5 bases). V lost 5 bases and J lost 0, with 12 bases in between. The germline V gene has CDR1 SQVTM and CDR2 ANQGSEA. The CDR3 consists of 14 residues. For the CDR3, the DNA is TGCAGCGTTTTAGCGCGCGGGAGCACAGATACGCAGTATTTT. Its translation is CSVLARGSTDTQYF.

This sequence joins TRBV10-1 and TRBJ1-2, with D perhaps TRBD1 (6 bases). The CDR3 has 13 amino acids. Per germline, CDR1 WNHNN and CDR2 SYGVQD (reference sequence). V gave up 4 bases and J gave up 4 bases, with 10 bases separating them. CDR3: CASSVGTTYGYTF. CDR3 nucleotides: TGCGCCAGCAGTGTTGGGACAACCTATGGCTACACCTTC.

The gene calls are TRBV24-1 and TRBJ1-2; a possible D gene is TRBD1 (5 bases). CDR3 length: 12 residues. CDR1 KGHDR and CDR2 SFDVKD come from the germline V gene. Trimming stripped 7 bases from V and 3 bases from J, with 8 bases between. The CDR3 coding sequence is TGTGCCACCAGCGGGGGGGACTATGGCTACACCTTC. Encoded protein: CATSGGDYGYTF.

CDR3 nucleotides: TGCGCCAGCAGCCCGGAACCGGATCGGGACAGGGGAAATTCACCCCTCCACTTT. Translation: CASSPEPDRDRGNSPLHF. The genes are TRBV5-1 and TRBJ1-6, with 10 bases that match TRBD1. Germline V gene sequence: CDR1 SGHRS, CDR2 YFSETQ. This CDR3 is 18 amino acids long. The junction had 14 bases not matched to a gene; V was cut back by 4 bases and J by 7 bases.

The chain is built from TRBV7-6 and TRBJ2-1, with 7 bases aligning to TRBD2. The CDR3 consists of 15 residues. Germline CDR1 is SGHVS and CDR2 is FNYEAQ. With V trimmed by 5 bases and J by 5 bases, 9 bases remained unmatched. Here the CDR3 reads CASSPGEGKDNEQFF. The CDR3 DNA follows: TGTGCCAGCAGCCCCGGGGAGGGAAAGGACAATGAGCAGTTCTTC.

This clone has only a few counts. The J gene is TRBJ2-7, the V gene TRBV19; D is possibly TRBD1 (6 bases). CDR1 LNHDA and CDR2 SQIVND come from the germline V gene (reference sequence). Trimming stripped 3 bases from V and 1 base from J, with 10 bases between. CDR3 length: 14 amino acids. Here the CDR3 reads CASSMSGESYEQYF. CDR3 DNA sequence: TGTGCCAGTAGTATGTCAGGGGAGTCCTACGAGCAGTACTTC.

The chain employs TRBV9 and TRBJ2-3; 10 bases map to TRBD2. Germline loops: CDR1 SGDLS, CDR2 YYNGEE. CDR3 length: 16 amino acids. Trimming at V came to 2 bases and at J to 6 bases, leaving 9 bases not matched to a gene. In nucleotides, the CDR3 is TGTGCCAGCAGCGTTCTTCCTAGCGGGAGCTCGGATACGCAGTATTTT. Translating gives CASSVLPSGSSDTQYF.

J is TRBJ1-2 and V is TRBV6-1; D is possibly TRBD1 (6 bases). The CDR3 totals 14 residues. V dropped 3 bases and J dropped 2 bases, with 10 bases sitting between them. Per the germline V gene, CDR1 is MNHNS and CDR2 is SASEGT. The DNA for the CDR3 is TGTGCCAGCAGTGACCGGGACACCAACTATGGCTACACCTTC. Translated, it gives CASSDRDTNYGYTF.

This chain uses TRBV5-8 with TRBJ2-5; TRBD1 aligns across 7 bases. Per germline, CDR1 SGHTS and CDR2 YDEGEE. The CDR3 runs 18 residues. After removal of 3 bases from V and 5 bases from J, the junction contained 19 bases not matched to a gene. The CDR3 loop is CASSSRKGSGQIFETQYF. CDR3 nucleotide sequence: TGTGCCAGCAGCTCCCGGAAGGGGTCGGGACAGATTTTTGAGACCCAGTACTTC. The full variable domain, rest sourced from reference TRBV5-8 and TRBJ2-5, is EAGVTQSPTHLIKTRGQQATLRCSPISGHTSVYWYQQALGLGLQFLLWYDEGEERNRGNFPPRFSGRQFPNYSSELNVNALELEDSALYLCASSSRKGSGQIFETQYFGPGTRLLVL.

This CDR3 reads CATSDPGLWSDSTDTQYF. In nucleotides, the CDR3 is TGTGCCACCAGTGACCCCGGTCTTTGGAGCGATAGCACAGATACGCAGTATTTT. The chain couples TRBV24-1 to TRBJ2-3; D is unclear. Germline V gene lookup returns CDR1 KGHDR and CDR2 SFDVKD. The CDR3 length is 18 residues. Between the trimmed V and J ends, which lost 4 bases and 0 bases, there was a span of 19 bases.

The chain recombines TRBV30 with TRBJ2-3, with 14 nucleotides matching TRBD2. The ends lost 7 bases at V and 4 bases at J; junction bases unmatched: 10. The germline V gene has CDR1 GTSNPN and CDR2 SVGIG (reference sequence). CDR3 length equals 16 residues. CDR3 nucleotide sequence: TGTGCCTACCACGGGACTAGCGGGAGAGTCCCAGATACGCAGTATTTT. This codes for CAYHGTSGRVPDTQYF.

This rearrangement joins TRBV15 to TRBJ2-1; a possible D gene is TRBD1 (6 bases). The germline V gene has CDR1 LNHNV and CDR2 YYDKDF (reference sequence). This CDR3 spans 14 amino acids. Trimming stripped 1 base from V and 6 bases from J, with 10 bases between. CDR3: CATSRGQGTNEQFF. CDR3 DNA: TGTGCCACCAGCAGAGGCCAGGGGACCAATGAGCAGTTCTTC.

In this sample, this clone turned up a few times. The V call is TRBV12-3 or TRBV12-4, the J call TRBJ2-1; D is uncertain. V was cut by 8 bases and J by 0 bases, with 8 bases left in between. This CDR3 is 13 amino acids long. The CDR3 nucleotides are TGTGCCAGCGCGAGGAGCTCCTACAATGAGCAGTTCTTC. Encoded protein: CASARSSYNEQFF.